This record looks at one TCR beta chain sequence and its context. TCR beta sequencing covered blood CD8+ and CD4+ T cells. Healthy donors were controls matched for age and sex. Isolation of CD8+ and CD4+ T cells was performed negatively, whereas enrichment of TEMRA cells was done by FACS. RNA was extracted with the RNeasy kit, and a quantity of 0.5 to 1 ug was reverse transcribed using random hexamers. An immunoSEQ multiplex PCR generated amplified TCR beta CDR3 products spanning 54 Vbeta and 13 Jbeta. In TCRdb, the immunoSEQ multiplex PCR reads were re-called with MiXCR into one record per CDR3 protein. The sample has under 70,000 distinct CDR3 sequences; around 90% are singletons. Deletions cut 5 bases from V and 5 bases from J, with 21 bases between. Per the germline V gene, CDR1 is SEHNR and CDR2 is FQNEAQ (reference sequence). The CDR3 runs to 16 residues. The data stem from a study of CD8 T cells in Susac syndrome.

The origin of this receptor is a human donor in good health. This chain links TRBV7-9 with TRBJ2-5; D uncertain. The sequenced sample was CD8+ T cells from PBMCs. Here the CDR3 reads CASSPRRGLNGETQYF. In DNA form, the CDR3 reads TGTGCCAGCAGCCCGCGAAGAGGTCTAAACGGTGAGACCCAGTACTTC.